This is a list of T cell receptor beta chains from one sample in a study of T cell responses to AZD1222 COVID-19 vaccine. The data were produced by immunoSEQ multiplex PCR, yet TCRdb's version contains in-frame clones alone and is incomplete. Of about 42,000 clones detected, roughly 88% appear once; the ten largest clones hold around 25%. Here the sequenced sample was peripheral blood, taken 28 days after the second AZD1222 dose. Receptors originate from an adult who received the AZD1222 COVID-19 vaccine. Each CDR3 is given with its conserved first and last residue. Fields, in order: J gene, D gene, V gene, CDR3 protein. The D gene is left open where the match is weak.

J gene: TRBJ2-1; D gene: TRBD2; V gene: TRBV13; CDR3 protein: CASSRLAGGQFF
J gene: TRBJ2-1; D gene: TRBD1; V gene: TRBV18; CDR3 protein: CASLSIGTARGNEQFF
J gene: TRBJ2-7; D gene: NA; V gene: TRBV7-3; CDR3 protein: CANKRDWTYEQYF
J gene: TRBJ1-5; D gene: NA; V gene: TRBV5-6; CDR3 protein: CASSLYGWPQHF
J gene: TRBJ2-5; D gene: NA; V gene: TRBV11-2; CDR3 protein: CASSSERGETQYF
J gene: TRBJ2-7; D gene: TRBD2; V gene: TRBV19; CDR3 protein: CASKAASGTYEQYF
J gene: TRBJ2-7; D gene: NA; V gene: TRBV5-6; CDR3 protein: CASSLEGAGTYEQYF
J gene: TRBJ1-4; D gene: TRBD1; V gene: TRBV5-1; CDR3 protein: CASSKQGEAGEKLFF
J gene: TRBJ2-6; D gene: NA; V gene: TRBV28; CDR3 protein: CASSSPGANVLTF
J gene: TRBJ1-1; D gene: NA; V gene: TRBV19; CDR3 protein: CASRRENTEAFF
J gene: TRBJ2-7; D gene: NA; V gene: TRBV7-2; CDR3 protein: CASSPTGAGNSYEQYF
J gene: TRBJ1-6; D gene: NA; V gene: TRBV7-2; CDR3 protein: CASSLGGTVYNSPLHF
J gene: TRBJ1-2; D gene: NA; V gene: TRBV6-5; CDR3 protein: CASSRSSNQRYGYTF
J gene: TRBJ2-1; D gene: TRBD2; V gene: TRBV7-2; CDR3 protein: CASSSGSGGANEQFF
J gene: TRBJ2-1; D gene: NA; V gene: TRBV10-3; CDR3 protein: CAISESKGNYNEQFF
J gene: TRBJ2-2; D gene: TRBD2; V gene: TRBV11-2; CDR3 protein: CASSLLAGGFTGELFF
J gene: TRBJ2-1; D gene: NA; V gene: TRBV19; CDR3 protein: CASSILTEPYNEQFF
J gene: TRBJ2-3; D gene: TRBD2; V gene: TRBV2; CDR3 protein: CASSPGTSATTDTQYF
J gene: TRBJ2-7; D gene: NA; V gene: TRBV10-1; CDR3 protein: CASSEGRERYEQYF
J gene: TRBJ1-1; D gene: NA; V gene: TRBV27; CDR3 protein: CASRLGHPNTEAFF
J gene: TRBJ2-7; D gene: TRBD1; V gene: TRBV5-1; CDR3 protein: CASSLEGGAIYEQYF
J gene: TRBJ1-3; D gene: NA; V gene: TRBV24-1; CDR3 protein: CATPSLYF
J gene: TRBJ1-1; D gene: NA; V gene: TRBV29-1; CDR3 protein: CSVDRRTDTEAFF
J gene: TRBJ2-3; D gene: TRBD2; V gene: TRBV10-3; CDR3 protein: CAISPGLAGGRTDTQYF
J gene: TRBJ1-1; D gene: NA; V gene: TRBV2; CDR3 protein: CASRWTVNTEAFF
J gene: TRBJ1-5; D gene: NA; V gene: TRBV2; CDR3 protein: CASSPGTTFSNQPQHF
J gene: TRBJ2-7; D gene: TRBD1; V gene: TRBV5-6; CDR3 protein: CASSEGQRWPYF
J gene: TRBJ2-7; D gene: NA; V gene: TRBV9; CDR3 protein: CASSPGLGSYEQYF
J gene: TRBJ1-5; D gene: TRBD1; V gene: TRBV3-1/TRBV3-2; CDR3 protein: CASSQGPGTVSRQPQHF
J gene: TRBJ2-5; D gene: TRBD2; V gene: TRBV7-6; CDR3 protein: CASSLARLAGMETQYF
J gene: TRBJ1-1; D gene: NA; V gene: TRBV5-1; CDR3 protein: CASSVGTTNLKAFF
J gene: TRBJ2-7; D gene: NA; V gene: TRBV7-2; CDR3 protein: CASSLRQGSGEQYF
J gene: TRBJ2-7; D gene: NA; V gene: TRBV12-3/TRBV12-4; CDR3 protein: CASRVGRSYEQYF
J gene: TRBJ2-7; D gene: TRBD1; V gene: TRBV2; CDR3 protein: CASSVGTGLPYEQYF
J gene: TRBJ2-1; D gene: NA; V gene: TRBV7-3; CDR3 protein: CASSAGFGEQFF
J gene: TRBJ1-5; D gene: NA; V gene: TRBV5-6; CDR3 protein: CASPYTDVSNQPQHF
J gene: TRBJ2-7; D gene: NA; V gene: TRBV10-3; CDR3 protein: CAISAGQLEQYF
J gene: TRBJ2-1; D gene: TRBD2; V gene: TRBV7-9; CDR3 protein: CASSQKRTSGYNEQFF
J gene: TRBJ2-3; D gene: NA; V gene: TRBV7-9; CDR3 protein: CASSLGLTGGRGDTQYF